The subject of this entry is one TCR beta chain. Its cognate antigen is unknown. The sequenced template was RNA, covering the TCR beta CDR3 region. The first-round RT-PCR employed HTBI primers together with the Qiagen OneStep RT-PCR kit. A multiplex PCR was then performed as the second round. TCRdb redid the calling of the multiplex PCR reads with MiXCR, one entry per CDR3 protein. The sample carries 200,000 to 250,000 distinct CDR3 sequences, around 42% recorded once. Ophthalmopathy-affected donors exhibited moderate-to-severe activity, CAS ≥3, NOSPECS ≥4, and duration under 3 months. The ends lost 2 bases at V and 2 bases at J; junction bases unmatched: 4. The V gene's germline CDR1 is MNHEY and CDR2 SVGAGI. CDR3 size: 15 residues. This entry belongs to a study of Graves' ophthalmopathy and Graves' hyperthyroidism. Study-wide results and limits: Blood also carried most expanded thyroid clonotypes exceeding 0.001 frequency.

Material for sequencing was peripheral blood. This sequence joins TRBV6-5 and TRBJ2-7; 9 positions match TRBD1. The receptor was isolated from an adult man with Graves' ophthalmopathy. The CDR3 DNA reads TGTGCCAGCAGTTACCGGACAGGGGCCGCCTACGAGCAGTACTTC. Translating it yields CASSYRTGAAYEQYF.